The 9 T cell receptor beta chains presented below share a single source sample, sequenced in a study of blood T cell repertoires in COVID-19. The data were produced by immunoSEQ multiplex PCR, yet TCRdb's version contains in-frame clones alone and is incomplete. Of 100,000 to 150,000 clones in the sample, around 70% are singletons; the top ten hold more than 5%. Sequencing used peripheral blood. These receptor sequences come from a man aged 55 to 70 with acute or convalescent COVID-19.

The gene calls are TRBV10-3 and TRBJ2-3; a possible D gene is TRBD2 (7 bases). Trimming removed 11 bases at V and 5 bases at J, with 17 bases between. The V gene's germline CDR1 is ENHRY and CDR2 SYGVKD. The length of the CDR3 is 13 residues. The CDR3 reads CAAARGAGDTQYF. The DNA of the CDR3 is TGTGCCGCTGCCCGGGGGGCCGGAGATACGCAGTATTTT.

The sample holds a few counts of this clone. V usage is TRBV5-4 and J usage is TRBJ2-2; D ambiguous. The ends were cut back, 0 bases at V and 5 bases at J, with 5 bases in the middle. The length of the CDR3 is 13 residues. The germline gives CDR1 SGHNT, CDR2 YYREEE (reference sequence). This CDR3 is CASSLDRTGELFF. DNA of the CDR3: TGTGCCAGCAGCTTGGACAGAACCGGGGAGCTGTTTTTT.

This chain connects TRBV7-2 to TRBJ2-1, with D possibly being TRBD2 (7 bases). The CDR3 runs 16 residues. Germline CDR1 SGHTA, CDR2 FQGNSA. V shed 5 bases and J shed 10 bases, with 24 bases lying between them. CDR3 sequence (DNA): TGTGCCAGCAGCCCCAACCAAGCGGGACAAAACTCGGAGCAGTTCTTC. Encoded protein: CASSPNQAGQNSEQFF.

The CDR3 coding sequence is TGTGCCACCAGTGATGGCGCGACAGGGGGCTACGGCTACACCTTC. This gives the protein CATSDGATGGYGYTF. V usage is TRBV24-1 and J usage is TRBJ1-2; TRBD1 matches at 10 bases. Germline assignment: CDR1 KGHDR and CDR2 SFDVKD. The CDR3 consists of 15 residues. V lost 3 bases, J lost 8 bases, and 8 bases stayed unmatched.

This clone was counted a few times. CDR3 bases: TGTGCTAGTGGTTTGTTGGCTTTTATAGGGGCGGATACGCAGTATTTT. Its translation: CASGLLAFIGADTQYF. The chain recombines TRBV12-5 with TRBJ2-3; D may be TRBD1 (5 bases). V lost 2 bases and J 6 bases, leaving 18 bases between the germline ends. Germline-derived CDR1 and CDR2 are LGHNT and FRNRAP. The CDR3 has 16 residues.

As regards this clone: The sample contains more than one DNA sequence encoding this CDR3. The chain is built from TRBV6-5 and TRBJ2-3, with D perhaps TRBD2 (7 bases). Germline CDR1 MNHEY, CDR2 SVGAGI. The length of the CDR3 is 15 residues. V gave up 6 bases and J gave up 2 bases, with 15 bases separating them. The CDR3, as DNA: TGTGCCAGCAGCCCCCTGGCGGGGGCCACAGATACGCAGTATTTT. Its translation is CASSPLAGATDTQYF.

The chain is built from TRBV4-1 and TRBJ1-1; D gene uncertain. CDR1 and CDR2 from the germline V gene are MGHRA and YSYEKL. Trimming shortened V by 1 base and J by 2 bases, and 17 bases separated the two germline ends. This CDR3 contains 17 residues. The CDR3 bases are TGCGCCAGCAGCCAAGTCCCCCTTTTTGAGGGAAACACTGAAGCTTTCTTT. It codes for CASSQVPLFEGNTEAFF.

V gene TRBV4-2 combines with J gene TRBJ1-1; possible D gene TRBD1, 6 bases. The CDR3 sequence is 16 residues long. V gave up 4 bases and J gave up 1 base, with 16 bases separating them. Germline assignment: CDR1 LGHNA and CDR2 YNFKEQ. The CDR3 DNA follows: TGTGCCAGCAGCCCATCGAATGCGGACAGGAACACTGAAGCTTTCTTT. Translation: CASSPSNADRNTEAFF.

The chain combines TRBV5-1 with TRBJ2-5; D is unresolved. With 0 bases removed from V and 4 bases from J, the gap between germline ends came to 7 bases. CDR1 and CDR2 (germline): SGHRS, YFSETQ. The CDR3 length is 13 residues. The CDR3 here is CASSLGQIETQYF. CDR3 nucleotides: TGCGCCAGCAGCTTGGGGCAGATAGAGACCCAGTACTTC.